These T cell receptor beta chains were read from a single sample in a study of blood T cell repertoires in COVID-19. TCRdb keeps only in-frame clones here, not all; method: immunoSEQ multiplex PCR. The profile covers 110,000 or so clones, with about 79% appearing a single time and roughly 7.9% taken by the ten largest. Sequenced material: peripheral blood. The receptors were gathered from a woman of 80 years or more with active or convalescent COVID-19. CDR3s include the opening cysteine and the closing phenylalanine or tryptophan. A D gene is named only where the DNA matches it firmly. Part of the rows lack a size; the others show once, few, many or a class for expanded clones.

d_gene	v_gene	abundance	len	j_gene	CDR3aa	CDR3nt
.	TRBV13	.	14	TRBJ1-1	CASSTGSKNTEAFF	TGTGCCAGCAGCACGGGAAGTAAGAACACTGAAGCTTTCTTT
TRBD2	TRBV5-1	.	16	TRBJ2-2	CASRTFSGANTGELFF	TGCGCCAGCAGGACTTTTAGCGGGGCGAACACCGGGGAGCTGTTTTTT
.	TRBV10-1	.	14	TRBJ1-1	CASRATQGATEAFF	TGCGCCAGCAGGGCAACGCAGGGCGCCACTGAAGCTTTCTTT
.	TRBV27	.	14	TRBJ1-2	CASRRGDPNYGYTF	TGTGCCAGCAGAAGAGGAGATCCAAACTATGGCTACACCTTC
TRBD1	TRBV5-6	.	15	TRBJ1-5	CASSLAGGVGQPQHF	TGTGCCAGCAGCTTGGCAGGGGGCGTAGGTCAGCCCCAGCATTTT
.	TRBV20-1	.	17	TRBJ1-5	CSASPGRGIGGGQPQHF	TGCAGTGCTAGTCCCGGTAGGGGGATAGGTGGTGGTCAGCCCCAGCATTTT
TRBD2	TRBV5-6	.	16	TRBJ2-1	CASSPMRESVYNEQFF	TGTGCCAGCAGTCCCATGCGGGAGAGTGTCTACAATGAGCAGTTCTTC
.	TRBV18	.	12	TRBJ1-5	CASSPGNQPQHF	TGTGCCAGCTCGCCCGGGAATCAGCCCCAGCATTTT
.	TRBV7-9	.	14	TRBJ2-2	CASSLDRGTGELFF	TGTGCCAGCAGCTTAGATAGGGGCACCGGGGAGCTGTTTTTT
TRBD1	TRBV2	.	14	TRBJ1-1	CASSWDRSNTEAFF	TGTGCCAGCAGTTGGGACAGATCAAACACTGAAGCTTTCTTT
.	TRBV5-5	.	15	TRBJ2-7	CASSSSASASYEQYF	TGTGCCAGCAGCTCCAGTGCTAGCGCCTCCTACGAGCAGTACTTC
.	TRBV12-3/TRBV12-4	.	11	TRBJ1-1	CASSSGTEAFF	TGTGCCAGCAGTTCGGGCACTGAAGCTTTCTTT
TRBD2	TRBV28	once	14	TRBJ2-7	CASYGSGSGYEQYF	TGTGCCAGCTATGGGAGCGGGAGTGGGTACGAGCAGTACTTC
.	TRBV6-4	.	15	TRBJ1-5	CASSESTGYGQPQHF	TGTGCCAGCAGTGAATCTACAGGGTACGGTCAGCCCCAGCATTTT
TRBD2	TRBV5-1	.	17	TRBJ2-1	CASSGLAGGFSYNEQFF	TGCGCCAGCTCTGGACTAGCGGGAGGGTTCTCTTACAATGAGCAGTTCTTC
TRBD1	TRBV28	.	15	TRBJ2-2	CASSFLTGGTGELFF	TGTGCCAGCAGTTTTTTAACAGGGGGCACCGGGGAGCTGTTTTTT
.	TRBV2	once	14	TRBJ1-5	CASIRDEGEQPQHF	TGTGCCAGCATTAGGGATGAGGGGGAGCAGCCCCAGCATTTT
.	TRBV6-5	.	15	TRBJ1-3	CASTLDRYSGNTIYF	TGTGCCAGCACCTTGGACAGATACTCTGGAAACACCATATATTTT
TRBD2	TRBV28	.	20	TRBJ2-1	CASSLYGLAGGQSSYNEQFF	TGTGCCAGCAGTTTATATGGGCTAGCGGGAGGCCAGAGCTCCTACAATGAGCAGTTCTTC
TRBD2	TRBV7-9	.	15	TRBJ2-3	CATETGTSNTDTQYF	TGTGCCACCGAAACCGGGACTAGCAATACAGATACGCAGTATTTT
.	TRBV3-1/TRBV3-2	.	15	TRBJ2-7	CASSQDQGLTYEQYF	TGTGCCAGCAGCCAAGATCAGGGGCTAACCTACGAGCAGTACTTC
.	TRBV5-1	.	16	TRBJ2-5	CASSFSGTPYQETQYF	TGCGCCAGCAGCTTTTCAGGGACACCGTACCAAGAGACCCAGTACTTC
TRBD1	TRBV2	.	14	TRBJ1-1	CASSGQGGNTEAFF	TGTGCCAGCAGCGGACAGGGTGGGAACACTGAAGCTTTCTTT
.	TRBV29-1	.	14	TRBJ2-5	CSVEDRRQGETQYF	TGCAGCGTTGAAGATCGTCGGCAGGGAGAGACCCAGTACTTC
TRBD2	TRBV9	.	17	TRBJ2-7	CASSAGLAGGFSYEQYF	TGTGCCAGCAGCGCGGGACTAGCGGGAGGTTTTAGTTACGAGCAGTACTTC
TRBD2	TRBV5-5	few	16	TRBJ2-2	CASSLGLAVLTGELFF	TGTGCCAGCAGCTTGGGACTAGCGGTCCTCACCGGGGAGCTGTTTTTT
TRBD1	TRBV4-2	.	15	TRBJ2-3	CASSQDRGRGDTQYF	TGTGCCAGCAGCCAAGACAGGGGGCGAGGAGATACGCAGTATTTT
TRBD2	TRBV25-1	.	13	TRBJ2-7	CASSAGTSGSQYF	TGTGCCAGCAGCGCCGGGACTAGCGGGAGCCAGTACTTC
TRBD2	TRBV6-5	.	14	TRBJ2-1	CASRNTGTNNEQFF	TGTGCCAGCAGAAACACCGGGACTAACAATGAGCAGTTCTTC
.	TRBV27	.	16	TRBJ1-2	CASSFDPQGKGYGYTF	TGTGCCAGCAGTTTCGACCCACAGGGTAAAGGCTATGGCTACACCTTC
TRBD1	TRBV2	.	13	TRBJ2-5	CASIRGHQETQYF	TGTGCCAGCATCAGGGGGCACCAAGAGACCCAGTACTTC
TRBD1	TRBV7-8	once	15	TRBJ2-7	CASSLGTGRSHEQYF	TGTGCCAGCAGCCTCGGGACAGGCCGAAGCCACGAGCAGTACTTC
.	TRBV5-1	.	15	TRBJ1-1	CASSLWLEKNTEAFF	TGCGCCAGCAGCTTGTGGTTGGAGAAGAACACTGAAGCTTTCTTT
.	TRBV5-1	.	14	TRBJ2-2	CASSFRTDTGELFF	TGCGCCAGCAGCTTTCGGACAGACACCGGGGAGCTGTTTTTT
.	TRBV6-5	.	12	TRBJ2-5	CASAAGLGTQYF	TGTGCCAGCGCTGCAGGGTTAGGGACCCAGTACTTC
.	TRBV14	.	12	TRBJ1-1	CASSQVGTEAFF	TGTGCCAGCAGCCAGGTCGGTACCGAAGCTTTCTTT
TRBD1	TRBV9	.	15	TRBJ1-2	CASSVLRDRGEGYTF	TGTGCCAGCAGCGTACTAAGGGACAGGGGGGAAGGCTACACCTTC
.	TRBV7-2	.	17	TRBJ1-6	CASSLRGGGRFHSPLHF	TGTGCCAGCAGCTTAAGGGGGGGTGGTAGGTTTCATTCACCCCTCCACTTT
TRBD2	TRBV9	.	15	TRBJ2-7	CASSAQTSGSYEQYF	TGTGCCAGCAGCGCCCAGACTAGCGGGTCCTACGAGCAGTACTTC
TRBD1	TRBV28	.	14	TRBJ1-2	CASSRVRGNYGYTF	TGTGCCAGCAGCCGGGTCAGGGGGAACTATGGCTACACCTTC
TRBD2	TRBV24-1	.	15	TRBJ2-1	CATSDRTSTYNEQFF	TGTGCCACCAGTGACCGGACTAGCACCTACAATGAGCAGTTCTTC
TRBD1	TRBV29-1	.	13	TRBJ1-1	CSVGGQGVKEAFF	TGCAGCGTTGGGGGACAGGGGGTAAAGGAAGCTTTCTTT
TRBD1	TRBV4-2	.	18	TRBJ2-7	CASSQNIPGTGVSYEQYF	TGTGCCAGCAGCCAAAATATCCCCGGGACAGGGGTTTCCTACGAGCAGTACTTC
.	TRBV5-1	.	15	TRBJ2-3	CASSLGLDPTDTQYF	TGCGCCAGCAGCTTGGGGCTAGATCCCACAGATACGCAGTATTTT
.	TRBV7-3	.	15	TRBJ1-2	CASSLDGGLNYGYTF	TGTGCCAGCAGCTTAGATGGAGGTCTTAACTATGGCTACACCTTC
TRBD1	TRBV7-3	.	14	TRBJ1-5	CASTQGARNQPQHF	TGTGCCAGCACTCAGGGGGCCCGCAATCAGCCCCAGCATTTT
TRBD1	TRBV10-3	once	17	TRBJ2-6	CAISVGQGNTGANVLTF	TGTGCCATCAGTGTGGGACAGGGAAACACTGGGGCCAACGTCCTGACTTTC
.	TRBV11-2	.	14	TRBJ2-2	CASSPGVNTGELFF	TGTGCCAGCAGCCCGGGGGTGAACACCGGGGAGCTGTTTTTT
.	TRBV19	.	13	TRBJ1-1	CASSIIPGEEAFF	TGTGCCAGTAGTATTATTCCCGGGGAGGAAGCTTTCTTT
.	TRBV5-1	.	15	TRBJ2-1	CASSLGAGERDEQFF	TGCGCCAGCAGCCTGGGGGCGGGAGAAAGGGATGAGCAGTTCTTC
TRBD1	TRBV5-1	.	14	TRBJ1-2	CASSLALTGGVYTF	TGCGCCAGCAGCTTGGCCTTGACAGGGGGCGTTTACACCTTC
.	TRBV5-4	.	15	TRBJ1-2	CASSFYRSSNYGYTF	TGTGCCAGCAGCTTCTACAGGTCTTCTAACTATGGCTACACCTTC
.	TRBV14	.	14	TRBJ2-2	CASSQVVGGRELFF	TGTGCCAGCAGCCAAGTTGTTGGAGGCCGGGAGCTGTTTTTT
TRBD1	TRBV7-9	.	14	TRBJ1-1	CASRKGGADTEAFF	TGTGCCAGCAGAAAAGGGGGCGCGGACACTGAAGCTTTCTTT
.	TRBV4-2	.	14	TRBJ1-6	CASSQDLLGSPLHF	TGTGCCAGCAGCCAAGATCTACTAGGTTCACCCCTCCACTTT
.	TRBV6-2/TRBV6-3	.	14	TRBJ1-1	CASSWGPGNTEAFF	TGTGCCAGCAGTTGGGGCCCAGGGAACACTGAAGCTTTCTTT
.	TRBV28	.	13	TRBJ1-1	CASSFGRATEAFF	TGTGCCAGCAGTTTTGGCAGGGCCACTGAAGCTTTCTTT
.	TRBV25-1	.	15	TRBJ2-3	CASSDPLRFTDTQYF	TGTGCCAGCAGTGATCCCCTCCGGTTCACAGATACGCAGTATTTT
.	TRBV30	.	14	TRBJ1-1	CAWSVILLNTEAFF	TGTGCCTGGAGTGTAATTTTATTGAACACTGAAGCTTTCTTT
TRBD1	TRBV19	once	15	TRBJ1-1	CASSRGTGGNTEAFF	TGTGCCAGTAGTAGGGGGACAGGAGGGAACACTGAAGCTTTCTTT